This T cell receptor (beta chain) was recovered during a study of STAT5B mutations in CD4+ large granular lymphocyte leukemia. Whole-study results and caveats: Top patient clones used TRBV06 genes more often: 8/27 versus 2/35 in controls. Without HLA matching, higher CD4+ than CD8+ T-LGLL clonality could reflect small sample size.

Healthy controls were blood donor buffy coats. The CDR3 length is 15 residues. The ends lost 4 bases at V and 3 bases at J; junction bases unmatched: 6. Germline loops: CDR1 SGHTS, CDR2 YDEGEE. This table comes from immunoSEQ multiplex PCR, and its TCRdb copy is limited to in-frame clones, with some not included. This table holds 30,000 to 40,000 clones, about 80% found once. On this clone: What it binds is not known.

The sequence came from a human donor in good health. This rearrangement joins TRBV5-8 to TRBJ1-5, with 8 bases that match TRBD1. The material sequenced was CD4+ T cells from blood buffy coats. CDR3 bases: TGTGCCAGCAGCCGGGGACAGGTCTTCAATCAGCCCCAGCATTTT. Amino acid sequence: CASSRGQVFNQPQHF.